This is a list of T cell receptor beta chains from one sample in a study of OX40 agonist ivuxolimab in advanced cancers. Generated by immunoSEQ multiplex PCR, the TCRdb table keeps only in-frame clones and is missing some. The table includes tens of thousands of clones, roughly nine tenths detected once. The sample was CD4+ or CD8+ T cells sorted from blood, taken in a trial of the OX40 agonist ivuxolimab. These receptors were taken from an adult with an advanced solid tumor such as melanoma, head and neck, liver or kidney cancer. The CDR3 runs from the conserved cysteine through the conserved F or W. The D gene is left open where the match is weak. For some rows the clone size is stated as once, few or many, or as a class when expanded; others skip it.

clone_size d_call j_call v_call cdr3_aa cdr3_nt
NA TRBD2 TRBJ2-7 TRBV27 CASSRRGAGVRYEQYF TGTGCCAGCAGCCGACGGGGAGCGGGAGTAAGGTACGAGCAGTACTTC
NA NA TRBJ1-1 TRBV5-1 CASSLVAGPNTEAFF TGCGCCAGCAGCTTGGTGGCAGGGCCGAACACTGAAGCTTTCTTT
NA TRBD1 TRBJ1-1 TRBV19 CASSIDGTGGLNTEAFF TGTGCCAGTAGTATAGATGGGACAGGGGGCCTGAACACTGAAGCTTTCTTT
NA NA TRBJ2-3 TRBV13 CASLATSTDTQYF TGTGCCAGCCTCGCTACTAGCACAGATACGCAGTATTTT
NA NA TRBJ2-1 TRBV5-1 CASSDRSSSYNEQFF TGCGCCAGCAGCGACAGAAGTAGCTCCTACAATGAGCAGTTCTTC
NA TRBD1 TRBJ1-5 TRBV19 CASSIQGQGLGQPQHF TGTGCCAGTAGTATACAAGGACAGGGACTTGGTCAGCCCCAGCATTTT
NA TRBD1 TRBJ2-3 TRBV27 CASSMGQGMTDTQYF TGTGCCAGCAGCATGGGACAGGGGATGACAGATACGCAGTATTTT
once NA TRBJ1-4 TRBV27 CASGNNEKLFF TGTGCCAGCGGGAACAATGAAAAACTGTTTTTT
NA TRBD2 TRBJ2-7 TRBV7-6 CASSPPGLAGDYEQYF TGTGCCAGCAGCCCCCCTGGACTAGCGGGGGACTACGAGCAGTACTTC
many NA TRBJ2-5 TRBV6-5 CASSNTGPQETQYF TGTGCCAGTTCTAACACGGGTCCGCAAGAGACCCAGTACTTC
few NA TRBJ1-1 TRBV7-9 CASRDKGRINTEAFF TGTGCCAGCCGAGACAAGGGCAGGATAAACACTGAAGCTTTCTTT